Listed below are T cell receptor beta chains from one sample, sequenced in a study of cytomegalovirus exposure and HLA in healthy donors. This table comes from immunoSEQ multiplex PCR, and its TCRdb copy is limited to in-frame clones, with some not included. Seen here are hundreds of thousands of clones, approximately 83% observed once, and the top ten hold about an eighth. Input material: PBMCs. The source of these receptors is a young woman in good health and CMV-seropositive. Each CDR3 is given with its conserved first and last residue. D genes are given only for firm matches. Not all rows give a size; the values are once, few, many and, for expanded clones, a class.

>TRBJ2-7|.|TRBV28|TRBD1
CASSSLGTGAVEQYF
TGTGCCAGCAGTTCTTTAGGGACAGGGGCTGTCGAGCAGTACTTC
>TRBJ2-7|.|TRBV30|TRBD1
CAWREGGQGFFRSYEQYF
TGTGCCTGGAGGGAGGGGGGACAGGGGTTTTTTAGAAGCTACGAGCAGTACTTC
>TRBJ2-2|.|TRBV9|.
CASSLPSGPTGELFF
TGTGCCAGCAGCCTCCCCTCGGGGCCCACCGGGGAGCTGTTTTTT
>TRBJ2-1|.|TRBV5-1|TRBD2
CASTEGLAGGLEQFF
TGCGCCAGCACCGAGGGACTAGCGGGAGGGCTTGAGCAGTTCTTC
>TRBJ2-2|once|TRBV11-3|.
CASSYTGPPAGELFF
TGTGCCAGCAGTTACACGGGTCCCCCCGCCGGGGAGCTGTTTTTT
>TRBJ2-1|.|TRBV9|TRBD2
CASSSGFSYNEQFF
TGTGCCAGCAGTAGCGGGTTCTCCTACAATGAGCAGTTCTTC
>TRBJ2-7|few|TRBV12-5|TRBD1
CASGLSRGNHEQYF
TGTGCTAGTGGTTTGAGCAGGGGGAATCACGAGCAGTACTTC
>TRBJ2-1|medium-sized|TRBV9|TRBD2
CASSSRTSGVRNEQFF
TGTGCCAGCAGCTCCCGGACTAGCGGAGTACGGAATGAGCAGTTCTTC
>TRBJ2-3|.|TRBV11-2|TRBD2
CASSLGSSGRADTQYF
TGTGCCAGCAGCTTAGGGTCTAGCGGGAGGGCAGATACGCAGTATTTT
>TRBJ2-3|.|TRBV6-1|.
CASSEGSSDTDTQYF
TGTGCCAGCAGTGAGGGCAGCTCCGACACAGATACGCAGTATTTT
>TRBJ1-2|.|TRBV9|.
CASSGLQGAGYGYTF
TGTGCCAGCAGCGGGCTTCAGGGTGCAGGCTATGGCTACACCTTC
>TRBJ1-5|.|TRBV30|.
CAWSPHPGGDHQPQHF
TGTGCCTGGAGTCCTCATCCGGGGGGGGATCATCAGCCCCAGCATTTT
>TRBJ2-7|.|TRBV11-3|TRBD1
CASSGRQGLSYEQYF
TGTGCCAGCAGCGGACGACAGGGCCTCTCCTACGAGCAGTACTTC
>TRBJ2-5|.|TRBV12-5|.
CASGASTEETQYF
TGTGCTAGTGGGGCCTCGACGGAAGAGACCCAGTACTTC
>TRBJ1-4|once|TRBV4-1|.
CASSQGRQGPGATNEKLFF
TGCGCCAGCAGCCAAGGCCGCCAGGGGCCAGGGGCAACTAATGAAAAACTGTTTTTT
>TRBJ2-2|few|TRBV27|.
CASSLHNPNTGELFF
TGTGCCAGCAGCCTTCATAACCCGAACACCGGGGAGCTGTTTTTT